The rows below give T cell receptor beta chains drawn from one sample of a study of T cells after yellow fever vaccination. TCRdb re-called the 5' RACE reads through MiXCR, storing one row per CDR3 protein. The top ten hold around 40% of the sample, which has tens of thousands of distinct CDR3 sequences, approximately 4.8% seen once. Here the sequenced sample was PBMCs, either bulk or a sorted T-cell subset (CD4+, CD8+, memory, or dextramer-sorted; not recorded which), taken on the day of the yellow fever booster vaccination. The receptors come from a young man who received the YFV17D yellow fever vaccine. The CDR3 runs from the conserved cysteine through the conserved F or W. The order of the fields is J gene, D gene, clone size, V gene, CDR3 protein, CDR3 DNA. D genes are given only for firm matches. Where a row states a size, it is once, few, many or the class of an expanded clone; other rows omit it.

j_call: TRBJ1-2
d_call: .
clone_size: many
v_call: TRBV5-1
cdr3_aa: CASRPRTLYGYTF
cdr3_nt: TGCGCCAGCAGACCCCGGACTTTATATGGCTACACCTTC

j_call: TRBJ2-3
d_call: .
clone_size: .
v_call: TRBV2
cdr3_aa: CASSELDTQYF
cdr3_nt: TGTGCCAGCAGTGAATTGGATACGCAGTATTTT

j_call: TRBJ1-4
d_call: .
clone_size: many
v_call: TRBV5-1
cdr3_aa: CASSLDIGDEKLFF
cdr3_nt: TGCGCCAGCAGCTTAGACATCGGGGATGAAAAACTGTTTTTT

j_call: TRBJ2-5
d_call: .
clone_size: many
v_call: TRBV24-1
cdr3_aa: CATSEGSRRETQYF
cdr3_nt: TGTGCCACCAGTGAAGGTAGCCGGCGAGAGACCCAGTACTTC

j_call: TRBJ2-3
d_call: TRBD2
clone_size: medium-sized
v_call: TRBV24-1
cdr3_aa: CATSDPLGLAGADTQYF
cdr3_nt: TGTGCCACCAGTGATCCGTTGGGACTAGCGGGCGCAGATACGCAGTATTTT

j_call: TRBJ1-1
d_call: .
clone_size: .
v_call: TRBV9
cdr3_aa: CASSGRADTEAFF
cdr3_nt: TGTGCCAGCAGCGGCAGGGCGGACACTGAAGCTTTCTTT

j_call: TRBJ2-2
d_call: .
clone_size: many
v_call: TRBV5-5
cdr3_aa: CASSPYRAGELFF
cdr3_nt: TGTGCCAGCAGCCCCTATCGTGCCGGGGAGCTGTTTTTT

j_call: TRBJ2-4
d_call: .
clone_size: many
v_call: TRBV4-2
cdr3_aa: CASSQTVAKNIQYF
cdr3_nt: TGTGCCAGCAGCCAAACAGTAGCCAAAAACATTCAGTACTTC

j_call: TRBJ1-4
d_call: .
clone_size: many
v_call: TRBV7-2
cdr3_aa: CASSLGRGGVSEKLFF
cdr3_nt: TGTGCCAGCAGCTTAGGTCGCGGGGGCGTGAGTGAAAAACTGTTTTTT

j_call: TRBJ2-3
d_call: TRBD2
clone_size: many
v_call: TRBV6-5
cdr3_aa: CASSPRGGTGTDTQYF
cdr3_nt: TGTGCCAGCAGTCCGCGGGGGGGCACCGGCACAGATACGCAGTATTTT

j_call: TRBJ2-5
d_call: .
clone_size: many
v_call: TRBV5-1
cdr3_aa: CASAEQGDQETQYF
cdr3_nt: TGCGCCAGCGCAGAACAGGGAGACCAAGAGACCCAGTACTTC

j_call: TRBJ2-5
d_call: .
clone_size: many
v_call: TRBV20-1
cdr3_aa: CSESDPNQETQYF
cdr3_nt: TGCAGTGAATCGGATCCCAACCAAGAGACCCAGTACTTC

j_call: TRBJ2-5
d_call: .
clone_size: many
v_call: TRBV7-9
cdr3_aa: CASSFAGSRDETQYF
cdr3_nt: TGTGCCAGCAGCTTCGCCGGGTCCCGGGATGAGACCCAGTACTTC

j_call: TRBJ2-1
d_call: .
clone_size: few
v_call: TRBV19
cdr3_aa: CASTASGAHEQFF
cdr3_nt: TGTGCCAGTACCGCGTCCGGGGCACATGAGCAGTTCTTC

j_call: TRBJ2-3
d_call: TRBD1
clone_size: few
v_call: TRBV24-1
cdr3_aa: CATSDLGQDTDTQYF
cdr3_nt: TGTGCCACCAGTGATTTGGGACAGGACACAGATACGCAGTATTTT

j_call: TRBJ2-2
d_call: .
clone_size: large
v_call: TRBV20-1
cdr3_aa: CSARLRGTNTGELFF
cdr3_nt: TGCAGTGCTAGACTACGGGGGACGAACACCGGGGAGCTGTTTTTT

j_call: TRBJ2-5
d_call: TRBD2
clone_size: .
v_call: TRBV7-2
cdr3_aa: CASSPSGGGTQYF
cdr3_nt: TGTGCCAGCAGCCCCAGCGGGGGAGGGACCCAGTACTTC

j_call: TRBJ1-6
d_call: TRBD1
clone_size: .
v_call: TRBV5-1
cdr3_aa: CASSPRDRGYNSPLHF
cdr3_nt: TGCGCCAGCAGCCCCCGGGACAGGGGGTATAATTCACCCCTCCACTTT

j_call: TRBJ1-1
d_call: .
clone_size: many
v_call: TRBV6-5
cdr3_aa: CASSYSSAEAFF
cdr3_nt: TGTGCCAGCAGTTACTCGAGCGCTGAAGCTTTCTTT

j_call: TRBJ2-6
d_call: .
clone_size: many
v_call: TRBV5-6
cdr3_aa: CASSLGTSGANVLTF
cdr3_nt: TGTGCCAGCAGCTTGGGGACCTCTGGGGCCAACGTCCTGACTTTC

j_call: TRBJ2-5
d_call: TRBD2
clone_size: many
v_call: TRBV24-1
cdr3_aa: CATSDSGTGNQETQYF
cdr3_nt: TGTGCCACCAGTGATAGCGGGACGGGCAACCAAGAGACCCAGTACTTC

j_call: TRBJ1-2
d_call: TRBD1
clone_size: many
v_call: TRBV15
cdr3_aa: CATSSRRGPNGYTF
cdr3_nt: TGTGCCACCAGCAGCCGCAGGGGGCCGAATGGCTACACCTTC

j_call: TRBJ2-2
d_call: .
clone_size: many
v_call: TRBV29-1
cdr3_aa: CSVETLTGAGELFF
cdr3_nt: TGCAGCGTTGAAACATTGACGGGAGCCGGGGAGCTGTTTTTT

j_call: TRBJ1-4
d_call: .
clone_size: many
v_call: TRBV20-1
cdr3_aa: CSAHRSGSEKLFF
cdr3_nt: TGCAGTGCTCACCGATCGGGGAGTGAAAAACTGTTTTTT

j_call: TRBJ2-7
d_call: TRBD1
clone_size: many
v_call: TRBV4-1
cdr3_aa: CASSPIGTGAAYEQYF
cdr3_nt: TGCGCCAGCAGCCCGATCGGGACAGGGGCGGCCTACGAGCAGTACTTC